Reported below is one TCR beta chain. Clones were sequenced by immunoSEQ multiplex PCR, and TCRdb holds only the in-frame ones, with some missing. Of roughly 49,000 clones listed, just over 85% are singletons. This sample is part of a study of T cell clonotyping in hematopoietic cell transplantation. Across the study: Recipient samples before transplant were obtained post-cytoreduction.

As to time point: recipient sample about 28 days before transplant, after cytoreduction. V trimming: 4 bases; J trimming: 6 bases; junction bases outside the gene matches: 4. Per the germline V gene, CDR1 is SGHNT and CDR2 is YYREEE (reference sequence). CDR3 length equals 13 residues. Source: peripheral blood mononuclear cells, taken before stem cell transplant. V gene TRBV5-4 combines with J gene TRBJ2-3; 8 bases match TRBD1. This receptor was obtained from a man in his fifties or sixties with biphenotypic leukemia. Some clones in this sample may be carry-over from other donors' samples. CDR3 sequence (DNA): TGTGCCAGCAGCAGGACAGGGCCCGATACGCAGTATTTT. Translation: CASSRTGPDTQYF.